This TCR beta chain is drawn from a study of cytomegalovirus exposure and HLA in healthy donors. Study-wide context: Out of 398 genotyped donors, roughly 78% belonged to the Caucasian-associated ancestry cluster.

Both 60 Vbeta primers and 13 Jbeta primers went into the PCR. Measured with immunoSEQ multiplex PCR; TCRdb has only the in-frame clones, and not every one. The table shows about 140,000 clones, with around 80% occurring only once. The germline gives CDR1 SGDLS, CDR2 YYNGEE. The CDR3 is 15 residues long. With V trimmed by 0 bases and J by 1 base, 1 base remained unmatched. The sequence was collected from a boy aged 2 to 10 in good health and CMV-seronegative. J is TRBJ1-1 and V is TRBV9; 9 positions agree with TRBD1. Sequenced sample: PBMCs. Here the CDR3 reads CASSVVGQGNTEAFF. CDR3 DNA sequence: TGTGCCAGCAGCGTAGTGGGACAGGGGAACACTGAAGCTTTCTTT. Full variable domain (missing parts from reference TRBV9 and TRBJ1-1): DSGVTQTPKHLITATGQRVTLRCSPRSGDLSVYWYQQSLDQGLQFLIQYYNGEERAKGNILERFSAQQFPDLHSELNLSSLELGDSALYFCASSVVGQGNTEAFFGQGTRLTVV.